What follows are 9 T cell receptor beta chains derived from one specimen sequenced in a study of Graves' ophthalmopathy and Graves' hyperthyroidism. Amplification of the TCR beta CDR3 regions used RNA transcripts (as template). RT-PCR was first run with HTBI primers, then multiplex PCR in a second round. From the multiplex PCR reads, TCRdb called clonotypes with MiXCR, one entry per CDR3 protein. The sample includes over 200,000 distinct CDR3 sequences, 29% seen only once; the top ten take 9.1%. Sequencing was carried out using peripheral blood. All receptors derive from a man aged 50-59 years with Graves' ophthalmopathy.

This clonotype was counted many times. V gene TRBV13 combines with J gene TRBJ2-5; D possibly corresponds to TRBD1 (6 bases). V was shortened by 1 base and J by 3 bases, with 9 bases between the two germline ends. In germline, CDR1 is PRHDT, CDR2 FYEKMQ (reference sequence). The CDR3 totals 14 residues. The CDR3 DNA follows: TGTGCCAGCAGCTTAGACAGGGCGGAAGAGACCCAGTACTTC. Amino acids: CASSLDRAEETQYF.

J is TRBJ1-1 and V is TRBV6-2 or TRBV6-3; maybe TRBD1 (6 bases). This CDR3 is 18 amino acids long. Germline loops: CDR1 MNHEY, CDR2 SVGEGT. Trimming shortened V by 0 bases and J by 3 bases, and 20 bases separated the two germline ends. CDR3 region: CASSYSDRAQSYYTEAFF. The CDR3 coding sequence is TGTGCCAGCAGTTACTCGGACAGAGCCCAGTCTTATTACACTGAAGCTTTCTTT.

This clonotype was seen repeatedly, ten times or more. The genes are TRBV6-1 and TRBJ1-2; 10 positions match TRBD1. The J segment lost 7 bases and the V segment lost 6 bases, leaving 5 bases of the junction unmatched. Germline lookup yields CDR1 MNHNS and CDR2 SASEGT. This CDR3 comprises 13 residues. CDR3 DNA: TGTGCCAGCAGAACGGACAGGGGGGGTGGCTACACCTTC. This codes for CASRTDRGGGYTF.

This clonotype occurred many times. CDR3 DNA: TGTGCCATCAGTGGACCGTTGAACACTGAAGCTTTCTTT. It yields the protein CAISGPLNTEAFF. The chain joins TRBV10-3 to TRBJ1-1; D is undetermined. Germline V gene data show CDR1 as ENHRY and CDR2 as SYGVKD. CDR3 length: 13 amino acids. Trimming took 4 bases from V and 0 from J, leaving 6 bases between them.

This clonotype was observed once. The chain joins TRBV6-1 to TRBJ1-1, with D uncertain. Germline lookup yields CDR1 MNHNS and CDR2 SASEGT. CDR3 length equals 13 residues. Trimming stripped 9 bases from V and 3 bases from J, with 14 bases between. CDR3 DNA: TGTGCCAGTAGTCGGGCCCAATACACTGAAGCTTTCTTT. It yields the protein CASSRAQYTEAFF.

This clonotype has ten or more counts. This rearrangement joins TRBV11-2 to TRBJ1-6, with D hard to call. CDR1 SGHAT and CDR2 FQNNGV come from the germline V gene. Trimming left V 5 bases short and J 3 bases short, with 17 bases between. The CDR3 has 17 residues. This CDR3 is CASSPTLGTLYNSPLHF. CDR3 coding DNA: TGTGCCAGCAGCCCTACGTTGGGAACCCTCTATAATTCACCCCTCCACTTT.

In this sample, this clonotype turned up many times. V is TRBV2 and J is TRBJ2-2; TRBD2 matches 7 bases. The V gene end was trimmed by 3 bases and the J gene end by 2 bases; junction bases not matched to a gene: 3. The CDR3 covers 15 residues. In germline, CDR1 is SNHLY, CDR2 FYNNEI. Written as DNA, the CDR3 is TGTGCCAGCAGTGATCGGGACTACAACACCGGGGAGCTGTTTTTT. This translates into CASSDRDYNTGELFF.

This clonotype was detected many times. The rearrangement joins TRBV27 to TRBJ2-7; perhaps TRBD1 as D (6 bases). Trimming cost V 6 bases and J 6 bases, with 12 bases left between them. The CDR3 length is 12 residues. The germline V gene encodes CDR1 MNHEY and CDR2 SMNVEV (reference sequence). DNA for the CDR3: TGTGCCAGCAGCCTCCAGGGGCTCGAGCAGTACTTC. Translated, it gives CASSLQGLEQYF.

This clonotype appeared once. V gene TRBV7-2 combines with J gene TRBJ2-7; D is perhaps TRBD1 (7 bases). There are 15 residues in the CDR3. Germline assignment: CDR1 SGHTA and CDR2 FQGNSA. Trimming took 7 bases from V and 3 from J, leaving 19 bases between them. The DNA of the CDR3 is TGTGCCAGCAACCCCGGGCGGGACAGAAGCTACGAGCAGTACTTC. It codes for CASNPGRDRSYEQYF.